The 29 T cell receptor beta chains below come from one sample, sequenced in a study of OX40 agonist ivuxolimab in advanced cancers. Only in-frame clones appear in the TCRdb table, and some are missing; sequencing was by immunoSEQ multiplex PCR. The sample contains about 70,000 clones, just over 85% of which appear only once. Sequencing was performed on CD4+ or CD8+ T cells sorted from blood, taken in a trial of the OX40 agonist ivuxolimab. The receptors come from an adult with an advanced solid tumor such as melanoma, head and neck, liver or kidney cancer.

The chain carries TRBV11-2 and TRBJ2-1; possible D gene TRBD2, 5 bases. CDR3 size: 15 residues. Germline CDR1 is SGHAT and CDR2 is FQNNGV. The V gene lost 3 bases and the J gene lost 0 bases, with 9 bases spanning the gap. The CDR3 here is CASSFEGFSYNEQFF. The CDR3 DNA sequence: TGTGCCAGCAGCTTCGAGGGTTTCTCCTACAATGAGCAGTTCTTC.

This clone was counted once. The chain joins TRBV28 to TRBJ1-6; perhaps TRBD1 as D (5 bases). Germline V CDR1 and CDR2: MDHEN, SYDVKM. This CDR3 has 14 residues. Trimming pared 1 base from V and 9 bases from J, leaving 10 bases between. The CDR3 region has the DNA TGTGCCAGCAGTTTATACGGGGGGGGTTCACCCCTCCACTTT. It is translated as CASSLYGGGSPLHF. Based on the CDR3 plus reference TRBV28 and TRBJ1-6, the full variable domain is DVKVTQSSRYLVKRTGEKVFLECVQDMDHENMFWYRQDPGLGLRLIYFSYDVKMKEKGDIPEGYSVSREKKERFSLILESASTNQTSMYLCASSLYGGGSPLHFGNGTRLTVT.

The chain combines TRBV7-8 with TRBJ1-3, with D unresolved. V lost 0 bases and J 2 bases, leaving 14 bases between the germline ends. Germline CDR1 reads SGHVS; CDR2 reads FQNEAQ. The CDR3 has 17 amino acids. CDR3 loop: CASSLARLATAGNTIYF. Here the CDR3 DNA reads TGTGCCAGCAGCTTAGCCCGTCTGGCCACAGCTGGAAACACCATATATTTT.

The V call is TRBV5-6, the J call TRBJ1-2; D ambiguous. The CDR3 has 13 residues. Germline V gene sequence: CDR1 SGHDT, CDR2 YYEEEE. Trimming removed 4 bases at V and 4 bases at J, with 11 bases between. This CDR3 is CASSAVGLYGYTF. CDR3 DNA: TGTGCCAGCAGCGCGGTGGGTCTCTATGGCTACACCTTC. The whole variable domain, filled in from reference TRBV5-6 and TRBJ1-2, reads DAGVTQSPTHLIKTRGQQVTLRCSPKSGHDTVSWYQQALGQGPQFIFQYYEEEERQRGNFPDRFSGHQFPNYSSELNVNALLLGDSALYLCASSAVGLYGYTFGSGTRLTVV.

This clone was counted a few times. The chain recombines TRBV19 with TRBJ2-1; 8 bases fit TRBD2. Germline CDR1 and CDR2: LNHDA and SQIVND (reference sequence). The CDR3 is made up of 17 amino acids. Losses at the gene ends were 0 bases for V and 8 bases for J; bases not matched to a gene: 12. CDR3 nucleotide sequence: TGTGCCAGTAGTATAGACATCATAGCGGGGTGGACGGATGAGCAGTTCTTC. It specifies CASSIDIIAGWTDEQFF.

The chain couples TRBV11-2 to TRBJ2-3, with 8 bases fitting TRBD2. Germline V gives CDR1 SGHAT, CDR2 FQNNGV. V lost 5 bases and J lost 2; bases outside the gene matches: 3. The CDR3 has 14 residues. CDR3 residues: CASSRGGPTDTQYF. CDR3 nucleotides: TGTGCCAGCAGCCGGGGGGGCCCCACAGATACGCAGTATTTT.

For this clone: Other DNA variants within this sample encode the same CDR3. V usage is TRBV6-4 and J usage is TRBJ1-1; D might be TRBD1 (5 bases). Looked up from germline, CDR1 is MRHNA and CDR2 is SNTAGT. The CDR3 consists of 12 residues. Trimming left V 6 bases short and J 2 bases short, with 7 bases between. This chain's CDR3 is CASRGVNTEAFF. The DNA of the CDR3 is TGTGCCAGCAGAGGGGTCAACACTGAAGCTTTCTTT.

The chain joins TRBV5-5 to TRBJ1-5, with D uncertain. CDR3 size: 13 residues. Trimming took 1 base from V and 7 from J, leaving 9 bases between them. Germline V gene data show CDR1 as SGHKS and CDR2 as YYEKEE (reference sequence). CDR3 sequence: CASSLSTNQPQHF. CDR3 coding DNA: TGTGCCAGCAGCTTGAGCACGAACCAGCCCCAGCATTTT.

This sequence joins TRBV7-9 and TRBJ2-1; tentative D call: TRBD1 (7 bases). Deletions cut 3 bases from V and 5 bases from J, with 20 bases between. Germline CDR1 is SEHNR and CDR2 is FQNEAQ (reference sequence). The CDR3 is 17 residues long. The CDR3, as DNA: TGTGCCAGCAGCTTCCGGTCAGGGGGGATATCCCACAATGAGCAGTTCTTC. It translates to CASSFRSGGISHNEQFF.

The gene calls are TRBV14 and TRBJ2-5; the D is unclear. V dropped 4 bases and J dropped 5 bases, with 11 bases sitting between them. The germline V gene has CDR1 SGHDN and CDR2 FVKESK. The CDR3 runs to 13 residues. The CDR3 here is CASSPRLDETQYF. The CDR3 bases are TGTGCCAGCAGCCCAAGATTGGACGAGACCCAGTACTTC.

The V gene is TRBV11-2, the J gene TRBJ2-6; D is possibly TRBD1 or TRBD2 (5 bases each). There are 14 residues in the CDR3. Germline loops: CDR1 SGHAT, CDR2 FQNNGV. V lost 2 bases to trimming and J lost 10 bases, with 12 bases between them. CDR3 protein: CASSLFVGTNVLTF. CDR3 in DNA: TGTGCCAGCAGCTTATTTGTCGGGACGAACGTCCTGACTTTC.

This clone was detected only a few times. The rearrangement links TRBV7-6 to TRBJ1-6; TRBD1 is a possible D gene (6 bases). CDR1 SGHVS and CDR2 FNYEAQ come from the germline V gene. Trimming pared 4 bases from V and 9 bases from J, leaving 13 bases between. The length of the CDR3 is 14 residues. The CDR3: CASSSLTGFSPLHF. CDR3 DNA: TGTGCCAGCAGCTCCCTGACAGGTTTTTCACCCCTCCACTTT. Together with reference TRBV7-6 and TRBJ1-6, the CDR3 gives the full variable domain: GAGVSQSPRYKVTKRGQDVALRCDPISGHVSLYWYRQALGQGPEFLTYFNYEAQQDKSGLPNDRFSAERPEGSISTLTIQRTEQRDSAMYRCASSSLTGFSPLHFGNGTRLTVT.

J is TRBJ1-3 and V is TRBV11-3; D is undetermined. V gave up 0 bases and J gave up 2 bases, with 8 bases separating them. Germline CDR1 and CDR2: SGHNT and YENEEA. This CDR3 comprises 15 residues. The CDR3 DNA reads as TGTGCCAGCAGCTTAGATATGAGCCCTGGAAACACCATATATTTT. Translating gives CASSLDMSPGNTIYF.

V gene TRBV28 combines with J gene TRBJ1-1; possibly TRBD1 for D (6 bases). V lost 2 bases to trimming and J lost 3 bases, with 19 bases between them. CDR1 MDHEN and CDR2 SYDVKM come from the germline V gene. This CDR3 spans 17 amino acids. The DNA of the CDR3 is TGTGCCAGCAGTTTAGGCGCAGGGGCCTGGCGGTACACTGAAGCTTTCTTT. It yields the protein CASSLGAGAWRYTEAFF.

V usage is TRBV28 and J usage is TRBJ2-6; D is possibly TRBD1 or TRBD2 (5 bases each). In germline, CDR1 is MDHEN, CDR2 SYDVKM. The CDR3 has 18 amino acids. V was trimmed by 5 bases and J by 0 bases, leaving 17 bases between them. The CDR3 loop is CASSPGAGMNSGANVLTF. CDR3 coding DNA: TGTGCCAGCAGTCCCGGGGCAGGTATGAACTCTGGGGCCAACGTCCTGACTTTC.

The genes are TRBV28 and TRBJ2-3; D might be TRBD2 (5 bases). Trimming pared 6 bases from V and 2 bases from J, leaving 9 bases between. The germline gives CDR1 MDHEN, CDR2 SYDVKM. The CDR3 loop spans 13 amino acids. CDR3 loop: CASRRTVTDTQYF. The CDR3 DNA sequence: TGTGCCAGCAGGCGGACTGTCACAGATACGCAGTATTTT.

CDR3 residues: CASSSRAGGNQPQHF. The DNA of the CDR3 is TGTGCCAGCAGCTCAAGGGCCGGGGGCAATCAGCCCCAGCATTTT. The chain combines TRBV7-2 with TRBJ1-5, with D uncertain. Germline lookup yields CDR1 SGHTA and CDR2 FQGNSA. The CDR3 loop spans 15 amino acids. V was trimmed by 4 bases and J by 2 bases, leaving 12 bases between them.

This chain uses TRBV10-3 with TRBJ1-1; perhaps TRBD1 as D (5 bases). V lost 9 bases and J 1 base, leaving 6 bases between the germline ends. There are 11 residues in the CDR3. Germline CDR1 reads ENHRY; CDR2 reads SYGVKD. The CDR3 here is CAIQENTEAFF. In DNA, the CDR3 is TGTGCCATACAGGAGAACACTGAAGCTTTCTTT.

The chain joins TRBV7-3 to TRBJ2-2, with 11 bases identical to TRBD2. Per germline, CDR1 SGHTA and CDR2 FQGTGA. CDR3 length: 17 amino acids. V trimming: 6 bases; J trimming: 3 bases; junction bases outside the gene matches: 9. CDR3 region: CASSPGTSGLYTGELFF. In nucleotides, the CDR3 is TGTGCCAGCAGTCCCGGGACTAGCGGACTTTACACCGGGGAGCTGTTTTTT. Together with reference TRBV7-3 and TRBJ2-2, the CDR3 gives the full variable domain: GAGVSQTPSNKVTEKGKYVELRCDPISGHTALYWYRQSLGQGPEFLIYFQGTGAADDSGLPNDRFFAVRPEGSVSTLKIQRTERGDSAVYLCASSPGTSGLYTGELFFGEGSRLTVL.

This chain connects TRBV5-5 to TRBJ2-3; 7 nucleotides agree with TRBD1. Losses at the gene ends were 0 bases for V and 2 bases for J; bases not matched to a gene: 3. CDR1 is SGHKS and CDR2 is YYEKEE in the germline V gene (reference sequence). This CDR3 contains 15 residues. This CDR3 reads CASSLGQGSTDTQYF. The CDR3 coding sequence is TGTGCCAGCAGCTTGGGACAGGGCTCCACAGATACGCAGTATTTT.

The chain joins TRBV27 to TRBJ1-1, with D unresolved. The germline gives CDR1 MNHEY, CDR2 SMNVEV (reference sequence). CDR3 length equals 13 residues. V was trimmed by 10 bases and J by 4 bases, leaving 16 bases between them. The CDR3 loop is CATSNRESTEAFF. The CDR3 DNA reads TGTGCCACCTCAAATCGAGAGTCCACTGAAGCTTTCTTT.

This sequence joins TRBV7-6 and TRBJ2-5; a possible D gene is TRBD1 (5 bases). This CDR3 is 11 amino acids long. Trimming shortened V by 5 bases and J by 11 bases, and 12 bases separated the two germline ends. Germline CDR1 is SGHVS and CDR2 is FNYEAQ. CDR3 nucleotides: TGTGCCAGCAGCCCGCAGGGTCGGCAGTACTTC. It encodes CASSPQGRQYF.

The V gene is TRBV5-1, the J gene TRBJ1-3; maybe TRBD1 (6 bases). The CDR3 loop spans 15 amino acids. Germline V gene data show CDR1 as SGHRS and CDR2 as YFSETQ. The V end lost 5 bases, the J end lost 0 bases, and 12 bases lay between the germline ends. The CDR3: CASREQGGSGNTIYF. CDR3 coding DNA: TGCGCCAGCAGAGAACAGGGAGGCTCTGGAAACACCATATATTTT.

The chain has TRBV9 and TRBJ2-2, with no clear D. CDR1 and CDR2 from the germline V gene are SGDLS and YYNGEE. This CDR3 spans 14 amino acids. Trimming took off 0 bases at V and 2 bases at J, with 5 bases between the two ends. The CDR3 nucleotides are TGTGCCAGCAGCGTAGCTCCTAACACCGGGGAGCTGTTTTTT. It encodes CASSVAPNTGELFF. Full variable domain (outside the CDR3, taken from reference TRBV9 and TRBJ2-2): DSGVTQTPKHLITATGQRVTLRCSPRSGDLSVYWYQQSLDQGLQFLIQYYNGEERAKGNILERFSAQQFPDLHSELNLSSLELGDSALYFCASSVAPNTGELFFGEGSRLTVL.

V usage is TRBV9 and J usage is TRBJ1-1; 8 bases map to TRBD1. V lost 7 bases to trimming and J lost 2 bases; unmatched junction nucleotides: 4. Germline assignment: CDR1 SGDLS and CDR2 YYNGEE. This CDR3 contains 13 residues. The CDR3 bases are TGTGCCAGCGGGACAGGCTCAAACACTGAAGCTTTCTTT. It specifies CASGTGSNTEAFF.

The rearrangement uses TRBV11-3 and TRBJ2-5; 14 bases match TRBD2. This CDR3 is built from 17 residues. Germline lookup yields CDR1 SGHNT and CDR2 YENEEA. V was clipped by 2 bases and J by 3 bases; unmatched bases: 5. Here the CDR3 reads CASSLSTSGGAEETQYF. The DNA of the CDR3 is TGTGCCAGCAGCTTATCGACTAGCGGGGGGGCAGAAGAGACCCAGTACTTC.

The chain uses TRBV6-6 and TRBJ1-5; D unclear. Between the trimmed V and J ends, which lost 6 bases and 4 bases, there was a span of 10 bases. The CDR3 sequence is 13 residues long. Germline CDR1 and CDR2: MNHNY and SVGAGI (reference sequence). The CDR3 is CASRVQRNQPQHF. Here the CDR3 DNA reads TGTGCCAGCAGAGTACAGCGGAATCAGCCCCAGCATTTT.

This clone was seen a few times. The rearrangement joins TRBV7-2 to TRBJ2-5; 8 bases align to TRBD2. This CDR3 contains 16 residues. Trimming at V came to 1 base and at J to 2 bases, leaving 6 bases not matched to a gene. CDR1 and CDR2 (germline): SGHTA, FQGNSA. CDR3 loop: CASSLVSTGGQETQYF. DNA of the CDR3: TGTGCCAGCAGCTTAGTTTCAACGGGGGGGCAAGAGACCCAGTACTTC.

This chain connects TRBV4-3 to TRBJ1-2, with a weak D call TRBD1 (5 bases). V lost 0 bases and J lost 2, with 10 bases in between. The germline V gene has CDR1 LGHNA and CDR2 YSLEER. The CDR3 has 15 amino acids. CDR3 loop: CASSQDLGENYGYTF. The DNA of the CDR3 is TGCGCCAGCAGCCAAGATCTGGGGGAAAACTATGGCTACACCTTC.